This T cell receptor (beta chain) comes out of a study of CD8 T cells in Susac syndrome. Study overall: Clinical remission applied to roughly 8 sequenced Susac syndrome patients, and more than five had active disease.

The CDR3 length is 14 residues. Germline CDR1 and CDR2: GTSNPN and SVGIG (reference sequence). V lost 3 bases, J lost 5 bases, and 7 bases stayed unmatched. RNA in amounts of roughly 0.5 to 1 ug was reverse transcribed with random hexamers. The authors amplified TCR beta CDR3 across 54 Vbeta and 13 Jbeta using immunoSEQ multiplex PCR. A single record per CDR3 protein comes from TCRdb applying MiXCR to the immunoSEQ multiplex PCR reads. Among about 180,000 distinct CDR3 sequences listed, around 94% were seen once. Sequencing of TCR beta was performed on blood CD8+ T cells and on blood CD4+ T cells. Negative isolation yielded CD4+ and CD8+ T cells, and FACS enriched TEMRA cells.

The clonotype originates from a human donor with Susac syndrome. Sequencing was done on a sample of CD4+ T cells from PBMCs. This chain joins TRBV30 and TRBJ1-5; 7 bases are shared with TRBD1. Here the CDR3 DNA reads TGTGCCTGGAGACCCCGACAGGGACATCAGCCCCAGCATTTT. Translation gives CAWRPRQGHQPQHF.